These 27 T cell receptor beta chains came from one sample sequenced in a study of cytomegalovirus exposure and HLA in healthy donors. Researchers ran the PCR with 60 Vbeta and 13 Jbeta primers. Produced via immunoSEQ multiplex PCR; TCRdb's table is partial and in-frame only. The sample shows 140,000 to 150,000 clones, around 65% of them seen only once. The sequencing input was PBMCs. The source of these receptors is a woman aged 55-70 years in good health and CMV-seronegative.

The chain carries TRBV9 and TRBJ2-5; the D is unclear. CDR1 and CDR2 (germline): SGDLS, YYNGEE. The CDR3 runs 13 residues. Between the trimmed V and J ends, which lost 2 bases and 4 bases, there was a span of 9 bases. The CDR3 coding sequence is TGTGCCAGCAGCGTTTCCCCCGTAGAGACCCAGTACTTC. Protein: CASSVSPVETQYF.

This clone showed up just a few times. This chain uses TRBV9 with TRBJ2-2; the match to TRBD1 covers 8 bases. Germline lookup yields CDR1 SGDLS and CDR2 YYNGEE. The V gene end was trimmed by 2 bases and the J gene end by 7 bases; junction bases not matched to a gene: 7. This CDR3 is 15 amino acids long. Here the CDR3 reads CASSVRAGGLGELFF. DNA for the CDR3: TGTGCCAGCAGCGTTAGGGCAGGGGGCCTCGGGGAGCTGTTTTTT.

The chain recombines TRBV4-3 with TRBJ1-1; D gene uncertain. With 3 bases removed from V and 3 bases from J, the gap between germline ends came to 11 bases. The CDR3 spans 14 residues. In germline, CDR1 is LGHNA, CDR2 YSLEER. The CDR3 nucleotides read TGCGCCAGCAGCCAGGGGTCGAGGGACACTGAAGCTTTCTTT. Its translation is CASSQGSRDTEAFF.

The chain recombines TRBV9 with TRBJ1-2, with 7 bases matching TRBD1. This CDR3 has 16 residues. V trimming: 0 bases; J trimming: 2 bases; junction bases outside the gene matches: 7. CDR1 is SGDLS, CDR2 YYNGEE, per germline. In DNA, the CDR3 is TGTGCCAGCAGCGTAGCACAGGGGAGCCCAAACTATGGCTACACCTTC. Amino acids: CASSVAQGSPNYGYTF.

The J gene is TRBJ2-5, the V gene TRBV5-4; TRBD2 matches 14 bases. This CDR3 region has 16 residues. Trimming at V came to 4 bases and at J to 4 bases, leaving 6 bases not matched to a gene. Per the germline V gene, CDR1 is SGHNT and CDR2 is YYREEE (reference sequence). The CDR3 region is CASSTKTSGRGETQYF. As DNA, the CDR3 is TGTGCCAGCAGCACTAAGACTAGCGGGAGGGGAGAGACCCAGTACTTC. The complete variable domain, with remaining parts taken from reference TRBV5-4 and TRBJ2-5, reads ETGVTQSPTHLIKTRGQQVTLRCSSQSGHNTVSWYQQALGQGPQFIFQYYREEENGRGNFPPRFSGLQFPNYSSELNVNALELDDSALYLCASSTKTSGRGETQYFGPGTRLLVL.

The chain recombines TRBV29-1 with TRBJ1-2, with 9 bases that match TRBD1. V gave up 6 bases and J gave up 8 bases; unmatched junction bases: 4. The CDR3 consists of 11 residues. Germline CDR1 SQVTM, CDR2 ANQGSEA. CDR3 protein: CSVGQGKGYTF. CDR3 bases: TGCAGCGTGGGACAGGGTAAGGGCTACACCTTC.

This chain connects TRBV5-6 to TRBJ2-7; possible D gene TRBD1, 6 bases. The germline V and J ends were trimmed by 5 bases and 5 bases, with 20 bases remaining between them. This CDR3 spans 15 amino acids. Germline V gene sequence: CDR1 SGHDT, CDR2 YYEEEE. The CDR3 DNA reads TGTGCCAGCAGTTATACAGGGATAAGAGACCACGAGCAGTACTTC. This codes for CASSYTGIRDHEQYF.

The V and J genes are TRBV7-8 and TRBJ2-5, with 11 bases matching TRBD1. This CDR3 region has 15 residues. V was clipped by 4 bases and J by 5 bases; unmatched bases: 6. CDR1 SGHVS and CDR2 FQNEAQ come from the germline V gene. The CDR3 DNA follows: TGTGCCAGCAGCTCATGGACAGGGGGCGAGGAGACCCAGTACTTC. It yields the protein CASSSWTGGEETQYF.

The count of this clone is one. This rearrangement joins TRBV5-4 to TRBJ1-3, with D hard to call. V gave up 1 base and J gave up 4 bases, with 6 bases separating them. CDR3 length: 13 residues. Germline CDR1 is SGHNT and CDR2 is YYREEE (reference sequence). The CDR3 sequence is CASSLSGGNTIYF. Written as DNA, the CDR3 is TGTGCCAGCAGCTTGAGCGGGGGAAACACCATATATTTT.

DNA of the CDR3: TGTGCCAGCGGATATAGCGGGAGTGTGACCGGGGAGCTGTTTTTT. Protein: CASGYSGSVTGELFF. The chain employs TRBV5-4 and TRBJ2-2; 9 bases are shared with TRBD2. The trim removed 7 bases at V and 5 bases at J, leaving 9 bases unmatched. The germline V gene encodes CDR1 SGHNT and CDR2 YYREEE (reference sequence). The CDR3 is 15 residues long.

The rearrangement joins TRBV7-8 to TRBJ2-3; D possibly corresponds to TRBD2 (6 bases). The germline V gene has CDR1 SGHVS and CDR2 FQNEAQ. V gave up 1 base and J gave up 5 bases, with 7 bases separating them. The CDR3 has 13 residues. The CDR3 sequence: CASSLVGGDTQYF. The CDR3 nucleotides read TGTGCCAGCAGCTTAGTGGGGGGAGATACGCAGTATTTT.

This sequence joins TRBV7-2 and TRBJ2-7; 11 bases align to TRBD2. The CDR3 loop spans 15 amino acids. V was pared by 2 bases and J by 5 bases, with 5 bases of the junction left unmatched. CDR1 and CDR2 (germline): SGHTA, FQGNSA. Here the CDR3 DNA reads TGTGCCAGCAGCTTATATAGCGGGAGGGGTGACGAGCAGTACTTC. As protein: CASSLYSGRGDEQYF.

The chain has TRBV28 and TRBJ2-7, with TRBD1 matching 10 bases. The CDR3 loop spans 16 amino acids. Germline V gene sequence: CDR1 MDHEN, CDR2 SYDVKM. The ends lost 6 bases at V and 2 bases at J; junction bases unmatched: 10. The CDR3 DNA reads TGTGCCAGCAGCGTGGTTACCGGGACAGGGGCCTACGAGCAGTACTTC. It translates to CASSVVTGTGAYEQYF.

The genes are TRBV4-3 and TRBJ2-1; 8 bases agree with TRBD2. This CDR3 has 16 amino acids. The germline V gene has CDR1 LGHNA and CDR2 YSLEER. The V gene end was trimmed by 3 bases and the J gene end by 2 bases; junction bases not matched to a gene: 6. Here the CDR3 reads CASSQQAGATYNEQFF. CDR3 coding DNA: TGCGCCAGCAGCCAGCAAGCGGGGGCCACCTACAATGAGCAGTTCTTC.

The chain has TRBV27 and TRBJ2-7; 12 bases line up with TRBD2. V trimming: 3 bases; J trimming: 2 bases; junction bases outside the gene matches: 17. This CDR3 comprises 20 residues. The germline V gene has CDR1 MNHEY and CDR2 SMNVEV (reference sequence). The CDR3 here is CASSFPYQTSGSKEAYEQYF. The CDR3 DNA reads TGTGCCAGCAGTTTCCCCTATCAGACTAGCGGGAGTAAGGAGGCCTACGAGCAGTACTTC.

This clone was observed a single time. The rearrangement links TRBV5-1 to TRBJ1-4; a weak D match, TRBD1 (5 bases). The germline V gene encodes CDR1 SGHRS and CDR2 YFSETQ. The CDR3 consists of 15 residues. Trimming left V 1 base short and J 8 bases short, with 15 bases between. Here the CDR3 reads CASSLMGQGDEKLFF. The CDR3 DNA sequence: TGCGCCAGCAGCTTGATGGGCCAGGGTGACGAAAAACTGTTTTTT.

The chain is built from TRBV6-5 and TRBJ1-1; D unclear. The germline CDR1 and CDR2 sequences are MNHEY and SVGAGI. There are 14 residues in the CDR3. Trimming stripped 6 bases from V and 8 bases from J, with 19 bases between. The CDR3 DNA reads TGTGCCAGCAGCCGCCCTGACGGACTTCAAGAAGCTTTCTTT. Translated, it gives CASSRPDGLQEAFF.

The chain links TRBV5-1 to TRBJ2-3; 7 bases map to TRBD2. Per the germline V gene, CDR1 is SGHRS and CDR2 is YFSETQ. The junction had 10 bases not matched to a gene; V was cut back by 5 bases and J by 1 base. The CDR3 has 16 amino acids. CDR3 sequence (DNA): TGCGCCAGCAGGGGTTTGCGGGGGAGTGGCACAGATACGCAGTATTTT. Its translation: CASRGLRGSGTDTQYF.

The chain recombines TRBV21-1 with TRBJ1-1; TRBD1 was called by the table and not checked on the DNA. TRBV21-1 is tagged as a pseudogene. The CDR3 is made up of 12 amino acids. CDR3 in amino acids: CASRGQNTEAFF. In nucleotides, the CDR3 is TGTGCCAGCAGGGGACAGAACACTGAAGCTTTCTTT.

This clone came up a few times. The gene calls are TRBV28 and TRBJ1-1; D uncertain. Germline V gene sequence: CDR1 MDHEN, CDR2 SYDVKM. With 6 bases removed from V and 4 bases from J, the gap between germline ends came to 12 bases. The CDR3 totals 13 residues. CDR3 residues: CASSPGSGTEAFF. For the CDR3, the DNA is TGTGCCAGCAGCCCAGGCTCTGGCACTGAAGCTTTCTTT.

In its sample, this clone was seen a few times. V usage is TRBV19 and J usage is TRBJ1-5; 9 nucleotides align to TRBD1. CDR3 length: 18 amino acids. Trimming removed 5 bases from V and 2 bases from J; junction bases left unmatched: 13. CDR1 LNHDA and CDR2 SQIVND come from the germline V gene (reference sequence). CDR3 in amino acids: CASSRAGGQGFGNQPQHF. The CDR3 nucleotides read TGTGCCAGTAGTCGGGCGGGAGGACAGGGGTTTGGCAATCAGCCCCAGCATTTT.

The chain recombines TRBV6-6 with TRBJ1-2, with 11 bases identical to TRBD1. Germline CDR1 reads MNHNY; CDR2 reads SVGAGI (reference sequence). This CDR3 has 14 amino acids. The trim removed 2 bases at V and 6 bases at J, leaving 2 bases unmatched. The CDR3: CASSYGTGGNGYTF. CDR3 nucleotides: TGTGCCAGCAGTTACGGGACAGGGGGGAATGGCTACACCTTC.

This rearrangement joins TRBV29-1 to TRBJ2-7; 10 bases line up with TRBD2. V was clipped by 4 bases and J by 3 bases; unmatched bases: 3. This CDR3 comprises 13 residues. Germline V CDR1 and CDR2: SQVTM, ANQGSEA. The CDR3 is CSVVRTSGYEQYF. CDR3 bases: TGCAGCGTTGTTCGGACTAGCGGCTACGAGCAGTACTTC.

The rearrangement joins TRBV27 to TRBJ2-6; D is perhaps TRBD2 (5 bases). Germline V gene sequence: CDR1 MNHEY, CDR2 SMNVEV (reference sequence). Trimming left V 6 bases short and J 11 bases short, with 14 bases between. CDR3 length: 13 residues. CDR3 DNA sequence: TGTGCCAGCAGGCCTTCGGGGTCCCACGTCCTGACTTTC. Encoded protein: CASRPSGSHVLTF.

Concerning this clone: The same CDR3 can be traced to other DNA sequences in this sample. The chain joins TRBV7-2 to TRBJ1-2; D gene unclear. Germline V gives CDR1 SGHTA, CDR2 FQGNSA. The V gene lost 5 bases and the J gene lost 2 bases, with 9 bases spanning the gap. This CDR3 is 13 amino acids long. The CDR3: CASSPPGNYGYTF. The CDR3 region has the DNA TGTGCCAGCAGCCCCCCGGGAAACTATGGCTACACCTTC.

CDR3 DNA: TGTGCCAGCAGCTTAAACCCAGGCAACTATGGCTACACCTTC. This sequence encodes CASSLNPGNYGYTF. The chain combines TRBV7-8 with TRBJ1-2; D is unclear. Trimming took off 2 bases at V and 2 bases at J, with 9 bases between the two ends. CDR1 and CDR2 from the germline V gene are SGHVS and FQNEAQ. The CDR3 extends over 14 amino acids. Using reference TRBV7-8 and TRBJ1-2 for the parts outside the CDR3, the full variable domain is GAGVSQSPRYKVAKRGQDVALRCDPISGHVSLFWYQQALGQGPEFLTYFQNEAQLDKSGLPSDRFFAERPEGSVSTLKIQRTQQEDSAVYLCASSLNPGNYGYTFGSGTRLTVV.

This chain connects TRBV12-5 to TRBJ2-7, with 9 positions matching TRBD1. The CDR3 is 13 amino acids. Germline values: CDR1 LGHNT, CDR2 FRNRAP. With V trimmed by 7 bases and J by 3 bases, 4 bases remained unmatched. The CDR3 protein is CASAQGQGYEQYF. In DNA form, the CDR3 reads TGTGCTAGTGCCCAGGGACAGGGCTACGAGCAGTACTTC.